The T cell receptor beta chain described here comes from a study of blood T cells in healthy people across ages. Regarding the study as a whole: Across samples, TCR beta diversity tracked strongly with naive T cell percentage. Because sorting was not performed, PBMCs prevented conclusive naive versus antigen-experienced comparison. Long-lived donors had more naive CD4+ cells and higher diversity than aged donors.

The draw of peripheral blood yielded about 9.4 milliliters from each donor. This CDR3 spans 14 amino acids. Germline V gene lookup returns CDR1 SGDLS and CDR2 YYNGEE. Trimming shortened V by 3 bases and J by 8 bases, and 14 bases separated the two germline ends. This clonotype was seen only a few times. Its antigen is unidentified. The authors ran a second PCR of about 6 to 11 cycles using a sample-barcoded 5' primer and a J-beta primer mix. TCRdb redid the calling of the 5' RACE reads with MiXCR, one entry per CDR3 protein. The sample contains 1.5 million to 2 million distinct CDR3 sequences, 28% of which appear only once.

This receptor was taken from a young woman in good health. The chain has TRBV9 and TRBJ1-4; no definite D call. Input material: blood. The CDR3 DNA sequence: TGTGCCAGCAGCGGGACGTCCAGAGAAGAAAAACTGTTTTTT. This encodes CASSGTSREEKLFF.